This T cell receptor beta chain was sequenced in a study of cytomegalovirus exposure and HLA in healthy donors. The CDR3 extends over 16 amino acids. V lost 2 bases and J 6 bases, leaving 18 bases between the germline ends. CDR1 MNHNY and CDR2 SVGAGI come from the germline V gene (reference sequence). Some clones are missing from TCRdb's copy, which holds only in-frame ones; the method was immunoSEQ multiplex PCR. The sample lists about 48,000 clones; over 75% were seen once. The V gene is TRBV6-6, the J gene TRBJ2-3; D may be TRBD1 (5 bases). Sample: PBMCs. The source of this sequence is a young woman in good health and CMV-seronegative. The CDR3 region has the DNA TGTGCCAGCAGTTACAATCACGGCAGGGTGATGGATACGCAGTATTTT. This sequence encodes CASSYNHGRVMDTQYF.